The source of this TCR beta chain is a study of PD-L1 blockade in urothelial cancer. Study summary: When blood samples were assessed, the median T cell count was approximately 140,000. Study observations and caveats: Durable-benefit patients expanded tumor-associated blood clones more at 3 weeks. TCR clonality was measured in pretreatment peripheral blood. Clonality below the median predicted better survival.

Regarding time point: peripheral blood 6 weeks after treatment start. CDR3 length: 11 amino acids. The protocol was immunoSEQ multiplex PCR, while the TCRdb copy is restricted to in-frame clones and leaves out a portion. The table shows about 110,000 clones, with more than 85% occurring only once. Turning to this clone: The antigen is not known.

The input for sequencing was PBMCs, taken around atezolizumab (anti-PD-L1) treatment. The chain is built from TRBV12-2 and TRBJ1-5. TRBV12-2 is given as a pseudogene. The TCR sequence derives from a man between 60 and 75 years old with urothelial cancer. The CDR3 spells CASRCGEPQHF. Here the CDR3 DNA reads TGTGCAAGTCGCTGCGGTGAGCCCCAGCATTTT.